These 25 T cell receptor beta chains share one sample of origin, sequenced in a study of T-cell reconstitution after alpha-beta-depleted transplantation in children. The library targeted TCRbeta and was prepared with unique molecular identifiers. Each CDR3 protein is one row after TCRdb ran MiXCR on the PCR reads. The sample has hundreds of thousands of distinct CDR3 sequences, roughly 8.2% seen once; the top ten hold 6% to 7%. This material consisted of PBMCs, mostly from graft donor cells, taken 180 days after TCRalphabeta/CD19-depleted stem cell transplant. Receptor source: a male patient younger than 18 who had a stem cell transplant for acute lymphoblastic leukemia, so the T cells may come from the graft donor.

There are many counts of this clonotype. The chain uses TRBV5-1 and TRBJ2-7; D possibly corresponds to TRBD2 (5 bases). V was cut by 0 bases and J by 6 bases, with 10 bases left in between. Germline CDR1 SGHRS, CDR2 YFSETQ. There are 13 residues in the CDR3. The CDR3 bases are TGCGCCAGCAGCTTGGCCTTGGGGAGCGAGCAGTACTTC. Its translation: CASSLALGSEQYF.

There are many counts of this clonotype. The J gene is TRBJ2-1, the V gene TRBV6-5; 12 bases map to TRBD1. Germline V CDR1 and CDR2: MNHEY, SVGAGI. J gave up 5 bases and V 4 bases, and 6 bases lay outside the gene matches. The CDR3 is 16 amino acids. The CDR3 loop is CASSFHRDRGHNEQFF. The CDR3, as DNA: TGTGCCAGCAGTTTTCACCGGGACAGGGGGCACAATGAGCAGTTCTTC.

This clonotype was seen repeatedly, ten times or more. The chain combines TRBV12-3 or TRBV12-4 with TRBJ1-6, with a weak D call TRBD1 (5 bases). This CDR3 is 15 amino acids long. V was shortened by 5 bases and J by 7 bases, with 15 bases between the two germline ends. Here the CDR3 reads CASSPRGEGNSPLHF. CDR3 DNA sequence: TGTGCCAGCAGTCCCCGCGGGGAGGGGAATTCACCCCTCCACTTT.

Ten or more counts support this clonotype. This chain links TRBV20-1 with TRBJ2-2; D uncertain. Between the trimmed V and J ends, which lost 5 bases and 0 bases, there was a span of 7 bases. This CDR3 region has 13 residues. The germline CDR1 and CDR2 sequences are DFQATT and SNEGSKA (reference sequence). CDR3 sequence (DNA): TGCAGTGCTGGAGTAGCGAACACCGGGGAGCTGTTTTTT. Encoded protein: CSAGVANTGELFF.

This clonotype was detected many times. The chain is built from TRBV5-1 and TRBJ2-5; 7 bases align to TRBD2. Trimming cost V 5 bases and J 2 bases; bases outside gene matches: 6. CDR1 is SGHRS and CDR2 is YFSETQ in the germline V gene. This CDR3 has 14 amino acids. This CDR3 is CASRFTSAQETQYF. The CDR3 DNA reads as TGCGCCAGCAGGTTCACTAGCGCTCAAGAGACCCAGTACTTC.

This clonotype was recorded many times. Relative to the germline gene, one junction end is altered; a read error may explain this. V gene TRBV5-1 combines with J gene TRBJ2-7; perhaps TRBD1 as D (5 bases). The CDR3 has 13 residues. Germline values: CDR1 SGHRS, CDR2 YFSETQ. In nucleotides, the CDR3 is TGTGCCAGCAGCTCAGGGCAATCCTACGAGCAGTACTTC. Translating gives CASSSGQSYEQYF. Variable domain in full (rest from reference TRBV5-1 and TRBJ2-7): KAGVTQTPRYLIKTRGQQVTLSCSPISGHRSVSWYQQTPGQGLQFLFEYFSETQRNKGNFPGRFSGRQFSNSRSEMNVSTLELGDSALYLCASSSGQSYEQYFGPGTRLTVT.

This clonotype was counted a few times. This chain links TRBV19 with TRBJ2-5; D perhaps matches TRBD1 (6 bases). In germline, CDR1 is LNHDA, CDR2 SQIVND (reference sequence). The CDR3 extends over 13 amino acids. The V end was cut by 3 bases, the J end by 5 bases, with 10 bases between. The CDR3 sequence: CASSMWDKETQYF. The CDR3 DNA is TGTGCCAGTAGTATGTGGGACAAGGAGACCCAGTACTTC.

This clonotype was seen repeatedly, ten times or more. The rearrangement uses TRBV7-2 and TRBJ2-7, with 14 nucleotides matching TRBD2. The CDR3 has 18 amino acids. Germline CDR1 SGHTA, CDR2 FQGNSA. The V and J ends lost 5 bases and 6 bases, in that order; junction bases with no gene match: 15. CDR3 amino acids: CASSTRGGLAGGATEQYF. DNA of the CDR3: TGTGCCAGCAGCACTAGGGGTGGACTAGCGGGAGGAGCAACCGAGCAGTACTTC.

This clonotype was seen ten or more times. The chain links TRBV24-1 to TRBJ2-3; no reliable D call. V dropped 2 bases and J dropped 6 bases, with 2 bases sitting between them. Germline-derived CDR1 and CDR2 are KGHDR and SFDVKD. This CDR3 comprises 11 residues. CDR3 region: CATSDSDTQYF. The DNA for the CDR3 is TGTGCCACCAGTGATTCGGATACGCAGTATTTT.

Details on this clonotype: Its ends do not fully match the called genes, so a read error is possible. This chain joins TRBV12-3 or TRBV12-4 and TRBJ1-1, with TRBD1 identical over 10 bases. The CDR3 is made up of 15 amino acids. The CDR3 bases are TGTGCCAGCAGCCTCCCTTGGGACAGGGGAACTGAGGCTTTCTTT. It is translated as CASSLPWDRGTEAFF.

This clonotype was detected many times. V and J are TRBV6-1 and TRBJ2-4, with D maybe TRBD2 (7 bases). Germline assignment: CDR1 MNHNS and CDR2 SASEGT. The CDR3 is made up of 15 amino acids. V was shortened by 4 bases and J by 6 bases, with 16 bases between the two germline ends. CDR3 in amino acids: CASSAVWGGGNIQYF. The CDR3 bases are TGTGCCAGCAGTGCCGTATGGGGGGGCGGAAACATTCAGTACTTC.

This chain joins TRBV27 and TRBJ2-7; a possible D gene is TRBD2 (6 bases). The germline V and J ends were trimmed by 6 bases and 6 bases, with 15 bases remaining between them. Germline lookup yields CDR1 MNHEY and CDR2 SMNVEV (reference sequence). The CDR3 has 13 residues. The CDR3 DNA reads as TGTGCCAGCAGACTAGCAGTGGCCTGCGAGCAGTACTTC. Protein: CASRLAVACEQYF.

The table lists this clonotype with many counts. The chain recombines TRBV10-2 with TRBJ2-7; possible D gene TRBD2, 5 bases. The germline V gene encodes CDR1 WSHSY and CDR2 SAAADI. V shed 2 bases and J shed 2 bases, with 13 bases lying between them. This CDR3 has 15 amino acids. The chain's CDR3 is CASSELGETTYEQYF. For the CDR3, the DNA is TGCGCCAGCAGTGAGCTCGGGGAAACGACCTACGAGCAGTACTTC.

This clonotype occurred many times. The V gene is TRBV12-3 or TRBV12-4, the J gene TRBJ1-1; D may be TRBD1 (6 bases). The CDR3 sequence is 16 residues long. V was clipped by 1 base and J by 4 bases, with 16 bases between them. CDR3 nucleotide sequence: TGTGCCAGCAGTTTAGGGGGGCGAGCGCCACGCACTGAAGCTTTCTTT. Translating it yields CASSLGGRAPRTEAFF.

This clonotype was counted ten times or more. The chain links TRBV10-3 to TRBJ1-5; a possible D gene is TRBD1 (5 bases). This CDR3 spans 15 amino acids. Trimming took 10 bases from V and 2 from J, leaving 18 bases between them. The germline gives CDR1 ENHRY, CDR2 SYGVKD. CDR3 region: CATGHPGYGNQPQHF. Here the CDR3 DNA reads TGTGCCACTGGCCACCCAGGGTATGGCAATCAGCCCCAGCATTTT.

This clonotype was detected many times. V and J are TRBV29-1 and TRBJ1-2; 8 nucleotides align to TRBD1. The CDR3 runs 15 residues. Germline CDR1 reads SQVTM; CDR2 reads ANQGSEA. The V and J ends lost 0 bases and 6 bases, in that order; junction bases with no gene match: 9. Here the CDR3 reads CSVEDLRTGYDGYTF. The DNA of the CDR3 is TGCAGCGTTGAAGATCTAAGGACAGGGTACGATGGCTACACCTTC.

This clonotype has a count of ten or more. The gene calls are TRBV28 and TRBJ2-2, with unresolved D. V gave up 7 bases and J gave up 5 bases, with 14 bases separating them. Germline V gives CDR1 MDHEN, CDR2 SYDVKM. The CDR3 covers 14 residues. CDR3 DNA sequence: TGTGCCAGCAAAGCGTCCCCTGGGACCGGGGAGCTGTTTTTT. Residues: CASKASPGTGELFF.

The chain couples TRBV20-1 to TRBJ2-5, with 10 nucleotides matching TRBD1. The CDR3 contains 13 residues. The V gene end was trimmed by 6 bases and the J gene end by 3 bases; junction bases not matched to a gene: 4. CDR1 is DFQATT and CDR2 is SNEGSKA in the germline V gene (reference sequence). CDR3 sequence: CSAPGQGKETQYF. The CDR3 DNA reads TGCAGTGCCCCGGGACAGGGGAAAGAGACCCAGTACTTC.

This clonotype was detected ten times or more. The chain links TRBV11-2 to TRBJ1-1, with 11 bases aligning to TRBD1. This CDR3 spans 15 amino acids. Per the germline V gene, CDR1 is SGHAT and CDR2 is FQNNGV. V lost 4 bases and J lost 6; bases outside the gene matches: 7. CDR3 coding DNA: TGTGCCAGCAGCTCCCTCGGACAGGGGGCCCCTGAAGCTTTCTTT. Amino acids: CASSSLGQGAPEAFF.

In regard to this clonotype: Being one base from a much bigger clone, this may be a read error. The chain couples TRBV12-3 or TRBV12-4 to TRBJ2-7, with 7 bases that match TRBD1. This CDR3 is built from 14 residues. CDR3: CTSSLGGSAYEQYF. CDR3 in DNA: TGTACCAGCAGTCTAGGGGGCTCCGCCTACGAGCAGTACTTC.

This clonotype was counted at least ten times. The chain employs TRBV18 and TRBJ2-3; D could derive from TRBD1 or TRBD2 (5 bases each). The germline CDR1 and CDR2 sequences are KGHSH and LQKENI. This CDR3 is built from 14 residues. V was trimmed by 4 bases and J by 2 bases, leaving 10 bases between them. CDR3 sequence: CASSQGTYTDTQYF. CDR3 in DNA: TGTGCCAGCTCACAAGGGACGTACACAGATACGCAGTATTTT. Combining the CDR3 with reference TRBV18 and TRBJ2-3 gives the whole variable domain NAGVMQNPRHLVRRRGQEARLRCSPMKGHSHVYWYRQLPEEGLKFMVYLQKENIIDESGMPKERFSAEFPKEGPSILRIQQVVRGDSAAYFCASSQGTYTDTQYFGPGTRLTVL.

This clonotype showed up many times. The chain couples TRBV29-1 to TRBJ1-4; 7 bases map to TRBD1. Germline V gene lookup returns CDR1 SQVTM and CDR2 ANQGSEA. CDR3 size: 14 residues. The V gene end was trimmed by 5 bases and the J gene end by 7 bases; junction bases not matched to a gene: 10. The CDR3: CSVSNRGGREKLFF. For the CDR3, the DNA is TGCAGCGTTAGCAACAGGGGAGGGCGTGAAAAACTGTTTTTT.

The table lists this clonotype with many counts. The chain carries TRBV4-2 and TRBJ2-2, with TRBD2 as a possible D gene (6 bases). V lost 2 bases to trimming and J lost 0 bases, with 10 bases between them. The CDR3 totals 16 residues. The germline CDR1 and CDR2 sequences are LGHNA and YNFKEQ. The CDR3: CASSQWGEANTGELFF. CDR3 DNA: TGTGCCAGCAGCCAATGGGGGGAAGCGAACACCGGGGAGCTGTTTTTT.

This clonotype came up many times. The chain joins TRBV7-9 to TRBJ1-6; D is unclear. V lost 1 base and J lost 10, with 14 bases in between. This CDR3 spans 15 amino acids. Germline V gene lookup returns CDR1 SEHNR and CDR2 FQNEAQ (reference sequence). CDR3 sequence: CASSLEGRPDSPLHF. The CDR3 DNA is TGTGCCAGCAGCTTAGAGGGCAGGCCGGACTCACCCCTCCACTTT.

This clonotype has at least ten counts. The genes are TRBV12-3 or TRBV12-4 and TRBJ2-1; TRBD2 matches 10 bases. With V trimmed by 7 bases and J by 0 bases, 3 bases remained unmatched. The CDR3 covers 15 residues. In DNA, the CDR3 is TGTGCCAGCACCTTAGCGGGAGGCTCCTACAATGAGCAGTTCTTC. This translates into CASTLAGGSYNEQFF.